This entry lists 21 T cell receptor beta chains sequenced from one sample in a study of T-cell reconstitution after alpha-beta-depleted transplantation in children. TCRbeta library preparation incorporated unique molecular identifiers. TCRdb fed the PCR reads into MiXCR, producing one record per CDR3 protein. The data hold approximately 1,000,000 distinct CDR3 sequences, with about 29% observed a single time. Sample: PBMCs, mostly from graft donor cells, taken 360 days after TCRalphabeta/CD19-depleted stem cell transplant. The receptor set was obtained from a boy under two years old who had a stem cell transplant for SCID, so the T cells may come from the graft donor.

About this clonotype: One end of the junction varies from germline; a read error may be responsible. The chain links TRBV11-1 to TRBJ2-7; no firm D call. The CDR3 totals 19 residues. Germline V CDR1 and CDR2: SGHAT, FQDESV (reference sequence). The CDR3 coding sequence is TGTGTCAGCAGCTTGGGTGCCGGGCCGTCAATACAACACTCCTACGAGCAGTACTTC. Its translation is CVSSLGAGPSIQHSYEQYF.

The V and J genes are TRBV18 and TRBJ1-1, with 8 positions matching TRBD1. The V segment lost 0 bases and the J segment 10 bases; nucleotides outside the gene matches: 1. This CDR3 contains 12 residues. Germline lookup yields CDR1 KGHSH and CDR2 LQKENI. CDR3 amino acids: CASSPPGQAAFF. The DNA for the CDR3 is TGTGCCAGCTCACCACCGGGACAGGCAGCTTTCTTT.

J is TRBJ1-1 and V is TRBV20-1; tentative D call: TRBD1 (5 bases). From germline, CDR1 is DFQATT and CDR2 SNEGSKA (reference sequence). The V gene lost 6 bases and the J gene lost 6 bases, with 14 bases spanning the gap. There are 12 residues in the CDR3. The CDR3 coding sequence is TGCAGTGCCCATCAGGGTGGCCCTGAAGCTTTCTTT. This translates into CSAHQGGPEAFF.

V gene TRBV18 combines with J gene TRBJ1-4; D ambiguous. CDR3 length: 17 amino acids. Germline V CDR1 and CDR2: KGHSH, LQKENI. Between the trimmed V and J ends, which lost 0 bases and 4 bases, there was a span of 15 bases. The CDR3 sequence: CASSPPGIRAVNEKLFF. The CDR3 DNA follows: TGTGCCAGCTCACCACCCGGGATCCGAGCTGTTAATGAAAAACTGTTTTTT.

The V call is TRBV7-9, the J call TRBJ2-1, with TRBD1 matching over 7 bases. V lost 5 bases, J lost 5 bases, and 6 bases stayed unmatched. This CDR3 contains 14 residues. CDR1 and CDR2 from the germline V gene are SEHNR and FQNEAQ (reference sequence). CDR3 residues: CASSLTGVDNEQFF. CDR3 sequence (DNA): TGTGCCAGCAGCCTCACAGGGGTGGACAATGAGCAGTTCTTC. The whole variable domain, filled in from reference TRBV7-9 and TRBJ2-1, reads DTGVSQNPRHKITKRGQNVTFRCDPISEHNRLYWYRQTLGQGPEFLTYFQNEAQLEKSRLLSDRFSAERPKGSFSTLEIQRTEQGDSAMYLCASSLTGVDNEQFFGPGTRLTVL.

A few counts support this clonotype. The chain carries TRBV27 and TRBJ2-7; 8 bases match TRBD2. The CDR3 length is 17 residues. Germline V gene data show CDR1 as MNHEY and CDR2 as SMNVEV (reference sequence). The V gene end was trimmed by 6 bases and the J gene end by 0 bases; junction bases not matched to a gene: 13. The CDR3 bases are TGTGCCAGCAGCACACGATATCAGCGGGGGAGCTCCTACGAGCAGTACTTC. Translating it yields CASSTRYQRGSSYEQYF.

At least ten counts were recorded for this clonotype. The CDR3 loop is CASSFFGPETQYF. CDR3 bases: TGTGCCAGCAGCTTCTTTGGACCAGAGACCCAGTACTTC. The rearrangement joins TRBV7-7 to TRBJ2-5; no clear D gene. The CDR3 extends over 13 amino acids. Germline V gene lookup returns CDR1 SSHAT and CDR2 FNYEAQ (reference sequence). Trimming took off 3 bases at V and 4 bases at J, with 9 bases between the two ends.

The V call is TRBV4-1, the J call TRBJ2-1; tentatively, D is TRBD1 (5 bases). V lost 4 bases to trimming and J lost 9 bases, with 13 bases between them. Looked up from germline, CDR1 is MGHRA and CDR2 is YSYEKL. The CDR3 extends over 13 amino acids. CDR3 sequence (DNA): TGCGCCAGCAGCCCCAACGCAAGGGGTGAGCAGTTCTTC. As protein: CASSPNARGEQFF.

V usage is TRBV10-2 and J usage is TRBJ2-7, with D perhaps assigned TRBD1 or TRBD2 (5 bases each). Looked up from germline, CDR1 is WSHSY and CDR2 is SAAADI. V was pared by 6 bases and J by 4 bases, with 19 bases between. The CDR3 loop spans 15 amino acids. CDR3 sequence: CASSGANLAYYEQYF. The CDR3, as DNA: TGCGCCAGCAGCGGGGCTAACCTGGCTTATTACGAGCAGTACTTC.

This chain links TRBV19 with TRBJ1-5; a weak D match, TRBD1 (5 bases). Trimming took 1 base from V and 7 from J, leaving 8 bases between them. CDR1 and CDR2 (germline): LNHDA, SQIVND (reference sequence). The CDR3 has 13 residues. The CDR3 reads CASSIAGYQPQHF. CDR3 DNA sequence: TGTGCCAGTAGTATAGCAGGGTACCAGCCCCAGCATTTT.

The gene calls are TRBV5-6 and TRBJ2-1; D is undetermined. This CDR3 spans 12 amino acids. V was cut by 4 bases and J by 8 bases, with 10 bases left in between. CDR1 and CDR2 from the germline V gene are SGHDT and YYEEEE. The CDR3 protein is CASSLEPHEQFF. As DNA, the CDR3 is TGTGCCAGCAGCCTCGAGCCCCATGAGCAGTTCTTC.

In its sample, this clonotype was seen a few times. The V gene is TRBV29-1, the J gene TRBJ2-3; 8 nucleotides align to TRBD2. CDR1 SQVTM and CDR2 ANQGSEA come from the germline V gene. The CDR3 is made up of 14 amino acids. V lost 6 bases to trimming and J lost 6 bases; unmatched junction nucleotides: 11. CDR3 nucleotides: TGCAGCGTCCCAGGAGTGGCGGGGGGCGATACGCAGTATTTT. Encoded protein: CSVPGVAGGDTQYF.

In this sample, this clonotype turned up a few times. The J gene is TRBJ2-1, the V gene TRBV7-3; TRBD1 agrees at 9 bases. The CDR3 contains 15 residues. Germline trimming cut 4 bases from V and 5 bases from J; bases unmatched to any gene: 6. Germline CDR1 SGHTA, CDR2 FQGTGA. The CDR3 sequence is CASSSGTGLDNEQFF. The DNA of the CDR3 is TGTGCCAGCAGCTCCGGGACAGGGTTGGACAATGAGCAGTTCTTC.

CDR3 sequence: CASSLGATIGYEQFF. As DNA, the CDR3 is TGCGCCAGCAGCTTAGGGGCGACAATAGGTTATGAGCAGTTCTTC. The rearrangement joins TRBV5-1 to TRBJ2-1, with D perhaps matching TRBD1 (5 bases). From germline, CDR1 is SGHRS and CDR2 YFSETQ. Trimming cost V 2 bases and J 8 bases, with 17 bases left between them. The CDR3 has 15 amino acids.

This clonotype was seen a few times. The V gene is TRBV2, the J gene TRBJ1-1; D unclear. Germline CDR1 reads SNHLY; CDR2 reads FYNNEI. This CDR3 comprises 13 residues. V lost 8 bases and J 3 bases, leaving 13 bases between the germline ends. The CDR3 sequence is CASGWTADTEAFF. In DNA, the CDR3 is TGTGCCAGCGGATGGACCGCAGACACTGAAGCTTTCTTT.

This clonotype occurred a few times. The V call is TRBV12-5, the J call TRBJ1-5; no definite D call. Germline CDR1 reads LGHNT; CDR2 reads FRNRAP. The CDR3 loop spans 16 amino acids. V lost 0 bases and J lost 6, with 15 bases in between. The CDR3 bases are TGTGCTAGTGGTTTGGTACGGATAGAGGGCGGTCAGCCCCAGCATTTT. Amino acid sequence: CASGLVRIEGGQPQHF.

This clonotype has just a few counts. The CDR3 region has the DNA TGCGCCAGCAGTCAAAACCGGGCCCACCGGGGTACGCAGTATTTT. This sequence encodes CASSQNRAHRGTQYF. The chain joins TRBV10-1 to TRBJ2-3, with D perhaps TRBD2 (5 bases). The germline gives CDR1 WNHNN, CDR2 SYGVQD (reference sequence). V lost 5 bases, J lost 8 bases, and 20 bases lay in between. The CDR3 is made up of 15 amino acids.

The chain uses TRBV28 and TRBJ2-7; TRBD1 might be the D (5 bases). The V gene's germline CDR1 is MDHEN and CDR2 SYDVKM. The CDR3 contains 14 residues. Trimming removed 5 bases from V and 3 bases from J, with 14 bases in between. The CDR3 is CASSPRTRIYEQYF. CDR3 sequence (DNA): TGTGCCAGCAGTCCACGGACACGAATCTACGAGCAGTACTTC.

This clonotype has a handful of counts. The CDR3 DNA follows: TGTGCCAGCAGTCAAGACAGACGAACAAACGGGGAGCTGTTTTTT. Translating it yields CASSQDRRTNGELFF. This chain uses TRBV6-1 with TRBJ2-2, with a tentative D call TRBD1 (5 bases). The V gene's germline CDR1 is MNHNS and CDR2 SASEGT. Trimming left V 5 bases short and J 7 bases short, with 17 bases between. The CDR3 extends over 15 amino acids.

In its sample, this clonotype was seen a few times. The gene calls are TRBV11-2 and TRBJ1-4, with no clear D. CDR1 and CDR2 from the germline V gene are SGHAT and FQNNGV. V lost 5 bases and J 0 bases, leaving 7 bases between the germline ends. The CDR3 has 14 amino acids. This chain's CDR3 is CASSPSPTNEKLFF. The CDR3 DNA reads TGTGCCAGCAGCCCCTCCCCAACTAATGAAAAACTGTTTTTT.

In its sample, this clonotype was seen a few times. Written as DNA, the CDR3 is TGTGCCAGCAGCTTAGGAGGGGCCGGGGGCACAGATACGCAGTATTTT. Translated, it gives CASSLGGAGGTDTQYF. V is TRBV7-9 and J is TRBJ2-3; tentatively, D is TRBD1 or TRBD2 (5 bases each). Trimming took 1 base from V and 1 from J, leaving 12 bases between them. The CDR3 contains 16 residues. The V gene's germline CDR1 is SEHNR and CDR2 FQNEAQ (reference sequence).